The source of this T cell receptor (beta chain) is a study of T cell responses to AZD1222 COVID-19 vaccine (dated by TCRdb to the early 2020s). Describing the broader study: TCR sequencing was performed for 230 to 250 trial participants, of whom about 200 were given two doses of AZD1222 and some 26 were given two doses of MenACWY control vaccine. Trial participants were enrolled by age into 18-55, 56-69 and 70-plus year subgroups, with approximately 160, 26 and 62 TCR-sequenced participants respectively.

Per the publication, the time point label means: about 28 days (+/-7) after the second vaccine dose. Because spike-specific TCR depth and breadth did not differ between the two schedules, AZD1222 recipients who got a second dose at roughly 4 weeks were pooled with those who got a second dose at roughly 12 weeks. Vaccinee samples were obtained from the UK trials COV001 and COV002, which included a single-blind randomized controlled phase 2/3 trial of AZD1222 (ChAdOx1 nCoV-19) in healthy adults. Trial participant PBMC samples were collected at day 0 and day 28 after the second dose for TCRbeta chain sequencing. Measured from the cysteine to the phenylalanine, the CDR3 is 15 residues long. The entry retains the CDR3 DNA only, 45 bases that are in frame from base 1. The germline ends are 11 bases apart after V is trimmed by 5 bases and J by 1 base. Based on the germline V gene, the CDR1 and CDR2 sequences are SGHAT and FQNNGV.

Beyond this particular receptor, the publication reports: After two AZD1222 doses, both the breadth and the depth of spike-specific TCRs were significantly higher than at day 0 and than in MenACWY recipients. CD4 TCRs associated with the vaccine covered the entire spike protein, and the dominant responses were in regions 160-218 and 743-854. Conclusions about previously exposed vaccinees are limited because only six or seven AZD1222 recipients were SARS-CoV-2 seropositive at baseline. No day 14 peak-response samples were available, so repertoires were characterized only after the peak T cell response. Reportedly, close to half of the unique spike-specific TCRs recognized epitopes lying outside the regions that are mutated in the B.1.351 and B.1.1.7 variants. The 56-69-year group was small, and its depth increase did not reach significance, likely because of low power. Most participants were white British and females outnumbered males, and the authors suggested that clonal diversity may have been underestimated.

Of note for this clone: The specificity of this receptor is unknown. It has no much larger one-base neighbor in the sample; base qualities were not kept.

The CDR3 regions of human TCRbeta chains were analyzed by immunosequencing. As for the authors' bioinformatics: TCRs in the repertoires were matched against a reference library of SARS-CoV-2-specific TCRs that had been generated with the MIRA antigen-specificity platform. Breadth was defined as the fraction of unique TCRs that were SARS-CoV-2-associated, and depth was defined as the fraction of total T cells that were SARS-CoV-2-associated. Using the MIRA data, every spike-specific TCR was mapped to the spike region that the TCR reacted to and assigned to either a CD4 or a CD8 class. Log10-transformed breadth and depth values were compared by one-way ANOVA with Sidak's multiple comparisons tests. Drawn from immuneACCESS, this table holds only the in-frame rearrangements with V and J called that TCRdb kept. Clones are partly lost; checked studies trace under half to an unresolved V gene and leave the rest unexplained. V and J calls and clone size are given by that table; D and trimming were obtained from the DNA. This sample lists about 90,000 clones; 85% were detected once. Jointly, the top ten make up 4.5% of the sample.

The V and J genes are TRBV11-2 and TRBJ2-2; the D gene cannot be resolved beyond TRBD1 or TRBD2, each matching 7 bases. The receptor was isolated from an adult who received the AZD1222 COVID-19 vaccine. Sequencing was performed on peripheral blood, taken 28 days after the second AZD1222 dose. The sequenced DNA: TGTGCCAGCAGCCCAGGGGGGGTGAACACCGGGGAGCTGTTTTTT. This codes for CASSPGGVNTGELFF.